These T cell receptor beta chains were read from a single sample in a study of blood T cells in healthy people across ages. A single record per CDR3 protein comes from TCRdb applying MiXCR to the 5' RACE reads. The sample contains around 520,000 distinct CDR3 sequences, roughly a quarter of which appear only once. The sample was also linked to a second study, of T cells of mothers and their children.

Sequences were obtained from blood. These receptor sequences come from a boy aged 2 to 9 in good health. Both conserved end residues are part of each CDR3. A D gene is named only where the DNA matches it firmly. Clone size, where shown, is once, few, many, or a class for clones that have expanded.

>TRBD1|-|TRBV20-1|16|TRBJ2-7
CSAPLTGQGGNYEQYF
TGCAGTGCTCCGCTAACGGGACAGGGAGGCAACTACGAGCAGTACTTC
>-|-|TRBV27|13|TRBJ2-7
CASKEGGNYEQYF
TGTGCCAGCAAGGAGGGGGGGAACTACGAGCAGTACTTC
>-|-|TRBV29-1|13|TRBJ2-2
CSVEVEPHGELFF
TGCAGCGTTGAAGTCGAACCCCACGGGGAGCTGTTTTTT
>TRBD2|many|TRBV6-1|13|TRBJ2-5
CASSDTGGRFKFF
TGTGCCAGCAGTGATACAGGCGGGAGATTTAAGTTCTTC
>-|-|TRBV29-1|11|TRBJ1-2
CSQPGPGGYTF
TGCAGCCAGCCGGGGCCGGGTGGCTACACCTTC
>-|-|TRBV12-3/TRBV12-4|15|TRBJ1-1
CASSYSGTEVTEAFF
TGTGCCAGCAGTTATTCCGGGACGGAGGTCACTGAAGCTTTCTTT
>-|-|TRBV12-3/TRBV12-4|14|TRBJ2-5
CASSPSGGVETQYF
TGTGCCAGCAGTCCGTCCGGTGGCGTCGAGACCCAGTACTTC
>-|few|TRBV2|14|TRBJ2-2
CARSGATNTGELFF
TGTGCCCGCTCGGGGGCTACGAACACCGGGGAGCTGTTTTTT
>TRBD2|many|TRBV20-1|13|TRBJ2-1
CSARVLAGNEQFF
TGCAGTGCTAGAGTACTAGCGGGCAATGAGCAGTTCTTC
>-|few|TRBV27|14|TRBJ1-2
CASSSGLASYGYTF
TGTGCCAGCAGTTCAGGACTCGCTAGCTATGGCTACACCTTC
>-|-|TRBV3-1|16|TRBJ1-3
CASSQDGRYSGNTIYF
TGTGCCAGCAGCCAAGATGGCAGGTACTCTGGAAACACCATATATTTT
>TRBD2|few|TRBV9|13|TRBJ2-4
CASSVEASGFQYF
TGTGCCAGCAGCGTAGAGGCTAGCGGCTTTCAGTACTTC
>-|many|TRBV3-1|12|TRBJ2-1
CASSQDSNEQFF
TGCGCCAGCAGCCAAGATTCGAATGAGCAGTTCTTC
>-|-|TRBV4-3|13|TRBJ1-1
CASSQVRNTEAFF
TGCGCCAGCAGCCAAGTCAGGAACACTGAAGCTTTCTTT
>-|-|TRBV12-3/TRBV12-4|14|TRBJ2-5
CASSSGSSQETQYF
TGTGCCAGCAGTTCGGGTAGTAGCCAAGAGACCCAGTACTTC
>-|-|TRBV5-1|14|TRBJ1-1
CTSSLDRDGTEAFF
TGCACCAGCAGCTTGGACAGAGATGGGACTGAAGCTTTCTTT
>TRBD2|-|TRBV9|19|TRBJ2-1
CASSSGLAGGRSSYNEQFF
TGTGCCAGCAGCTCTGGACTAGCGGGGGGCCGGAGCTCCTACAATGAGCAGTTCTTC
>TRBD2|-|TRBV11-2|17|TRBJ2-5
CASSLRLRREVRETQYF
TGTGCCAGCAGCTTAAGGTTGAGGCGGGAGGTTCGAGAGACCCAGTACTTC